This T cell receptor beta chain emerged from a study of radiation and T cells in renal cell carcinoma. Overall study results and limits: In blood, top tumor clones expanded by 2 weeks, shrinking by 4.

Libraries were prepared by immunoSEQ multiplex PCR; TCRdb keeps only in-frame clonotypes and omits some of them. The data contain some 97,000 clones, 84% of them singletons. Concerning this clone: Its antigen is not identified.

Time point specified: blood 4 weeks post-SBRT, at nephrectomy. Treatment given: 15 Gy SBRT to primary tumor, nephrectomy 4 weeks later. Nephrectomy followed 15 Gy stereotactic body radiation by 4 weeks. Blood was sampled at baseline, 2 weeks and 4 weeks after SBRT. The patient's renal cell carcinoma had clear cell pathology. The sequenced sample was blood, obtained from a patient whose treatment included radiotherapy and nephrectomy. This sequence was found in a man aged 55 to 70 with renal cell carcinoma.

CDR3 residues: CASSLYEGTQYF. DNA of the CDR3: TGTGCCAGCAGCTTATATGAGGGGACCCAGTACTTC. The rearrangement links TRBV11-1 to TRBJ2-5; perhaps TRBD2 as D (5 bases). Germline V lookup: CDR1 SGHAT, CDR2 FQDESV (reference sequence). V was trimmed by 2 bases and J by 7 bases, leaving 8 bases between them. The CDR3 consists of 12 residues.